This T cell receptor beta chain emerged from a study of beta chain features in type 1 diabetes. Sequenced material consisted of expressed TCRB transcripts (all of the isolated RNA was reverse transcribed). The method was immunoSEQ multiplex PCR; TCRdb's version includes in-frame clones alone and lacks a portion of them. The sample shows around 310,000 clones, approximately 11% of them seen only once. Trimming removed 3 bases from V and 5 bases from J, with 14 bases in between. The CDR3 runs to 14 residues. Germline CDR1 is MNHEY and CDR2 is SMNVEV (reference sequence). The rearrangement uses TRBV27 and TRBJ2-7, with D perhaps matching TRBD2 (6 bases). The receptor was isolated from a woman in her 30s in good health. Sequenced material: naive CD4+ T cells from blood. The CDR3 region has the DNA TGTGCCAGCAGTTTTGCCGGGAGTATCCACGAGCAGTACTTC. Amino acid sequence: CASSFAGSIHEQYF.